This is a list of T cell receptor beta chains from one sample in a study of blood T cell repertoires in COVID-19. Clones were sequenced by immunoSEQ multiplex PCR, and TCRdb holds only the in-frame ones, with some missing. The top ten hold about 20% of the sample, which has 220,000 or so clones, approximately 81% seen once. Sequencing was carried out using peripheral blood. All receptors derive from a man aged 25-40 years with active or convalescent COVID-19. CDR3s include the opening cysteine and the closing phenylalanine or tryptophan. D genes are given only for firm matches. Clone sizes are given selectively: once, few, many, or a class where the clone is expanded.

CDR3	DNA	size	J	V	D
CASSLVGAGVRTEAFF	TGTGCCAGCAGCTTAGTGGGTGCGGGTGTTAGGACTGAAGCTTTCTTT	-	TRBJ1-1	TRBV7-9	-
CASSQATGSVAFF	TGTGCCAGCAGCCAAGCGACAGGGTCTGTTGCTTTCTTT	-	TRBJ1-1	TRBV9	TRBD1
CASSRTSPPYEQYF	TGTGCCAGCAGCCGGACTAGTCCTCCCTACGAGCAGTACTTC	few	TRBJ2-7	TRBV6-2/TRBV6-3	TRBD2
CARTRGHTEAFF	TGCGCCCGTACCAGGGGTCACACTGAAGCTTTCTTT	-	TRBJ1-1	TRBV23-1	-
CASSLSYQVPASYEQYF	TGTGCCAGCAGTTTATCGTATCAGGTACCGGCCTCCTACGAGCAGTACTTC	-	TRBJ2-7	TRBV27	-
CASRDYAYNEQFF	TGTGCCAGCCGGGACTATGCCTACAATGAGCAGTTCTTC	-	TRBJ2-1	TRBV27	TRBD2
CASSLYRNYGYTF	TGTGCCAGCAGTTTATACAGAAACTATGGCTACACCTTC	-	TRBJ1-2	TRBV28	-
CASSHLRDSFYEQYF	TGTGCCAGCAGCCATCTTCGGGACAGCTTCTACGAGCAGTACTTC	-	TRBJ2-7	TRBV3-1/TRBV3-2	TRBD1
CASSSGGQPQHF	TGTGCCAGCAGCTCAGGAGGCCAGCCCCAGCATTTT	-	TRBJ1-5	TRBV27	-
CASSVTSGGTYEQYF	TGTGCCAGCAGCGTAACTAGCGGGGGTACCTACGAGCAGTACTTC	once	TRBJ2-7	TRBV9	TRBD2
CASSHRGQGAYEQYF	TGTGCCAGCAGCCATCGCGGACAGGGGGCCTACGAGCAGTACTTC	-	TRBJ2-7	TRBV4-2	TRBD1
CAISEPNRGTNYGYTF	TGTGCCATCAGTGAGCCGAACAGGGGGACTAACTATGGCTACACCTTC	-	TRBJ1-2	TRBV10-3	TRBD1
CASNPRTPREIQLSGANVLTF	TGTGCCAGCAACCCCCGAACCCCGAGGGAGATTCAACTATCTGGGGCCAACGTCCTGACTTTC	-	TRBJ2-6	TRBV27	-
CASSVEGGTDTQYF	TGTGCCAGCAGCGTAGAGGGGGGCACAGATACGCAGTATTTT	few	TRBJ2-3	TRBV9	-
CASSSRTGSVDGYTF	TGTGCCAGCAGCTCACGGACAGGGAGTGTGGACGGCTACACCTTC	few	TRBJ1-2	TRBV5-5	TRBD1
CASSGGETGYNEQFF	TGTGCCAGCAGCGGTGGGGAGACAGGCTACAATGAGCAGTTCTTC	-	TRBJ2-1	TRBV5-6	-
CAIEPTGGNTIYF	TGTGCCATCGAGCCGACAGGCGGAAACACCATATATTTT	-	TRBJ1-3	TRBV10-3	-
CASSPRDRSYEQYF	TGTGCCAGTAGTCCCCGGGACAGGTCCTACGAGCAGTACTTC	-	TRBJ2-7	TRBV19	TRBD1
CATSREPLAGDTQYF	TGTGCCACCAGCAGAGAGCCACTAGCCGGCGATACGCAGTATTTT	-	TRBJ2-3	TRBV15	-
CASSLGQANLYEQYF	TGTGCCAGCAGCTTAGGACAGGCGAATCTCTACGAGCAGTACTTC	once	TRBJ2-7	TRBV5-6	TRBD1
CASSYSHSRLPLHF	TGTGCCAGCAGTTACTCGCACAGCCGGCTGCCCCTCCACTTT	-	TRBJ1-6	TRBV6-5	-
CASRRGSYEQYF	TGTGCCAGCAGAAGGGGGTCCTACGAGCAGTACTTC	-	TRBJ2-7	TRBV28	-
CASTTGTGGSGANVLTF	TGTGCGTCGACAACCGGGACAGGGGGCTCTGGGGCCAACGTCCTGACTTTC	-	TRBJ2-6	TRBV19	TRBD1
CATPGEPRKNIQYF	TGCGCCACCCCGGGGGAGCCCCGCAAAAACATTCAGTACTTC	once	TRBJ2-4	TRBV23-1	-
CASSDVGVANYGYTF	TGTGCCAGCAGTGATGTAGGGGTTGCTAACTATGGCTACACCTTC	-	TRBJ1-2	TRBV2	-
CASSHRGPNYGYTF	TGTGCCAGTAGTCACAGGGGCCCCAACTATGGCTACACCTTC	few	TRBJ1-2	TRBV19	TRBD1
CASSMGGGPGYEQYF	TGTGCCAGTAGTATGGGGGGAGGGCCCGGCTACGAGCAGTACTTC	-	TRBJ2-7	TRBV19	TRBD2
CASSLTGQAAMNTEAFF	TGTGCCAGCAGCTTGACGGGACAGGCTGCGATGAACACTGAAGCTTTCTTT	-	TRBJ1-1	TRBV11-3	TRBD1
CASSDWREAGYTF	TGTGCCAGCAGTGATTGGAGGGAGGCTGGCTACACCTTC	-	TRBJ1-2	TRBV2	-
CASSQDLSGIYEQYF	TGCGCCAGCAGCCAAGATCTTTCGGGAATCTACGAGCAGTACTTC	-	TRBJ2-7	TRBV4-3	-
CASSLRPRQPYGYTF	TGTGCCAGCAGCTTAAGGCCCCGACAGCCCTATGGCTACACCTTC	-	TRBJ1-2	TRBV7-2	-
CASSFAGNTEAFF	TGCGCCAGCAGCTTCGCCGGGAACACTGAAGCTTTCTTT	-	TRBJ1-1	TRBV5-1	-
CAWSVLPAGEAFF	TGTGCCTGGAGTGTTCTGCCGGCAGGTGAAGCTTTCTTT	-	TRBJ1-1	TRBV30	-
CASSFISDQPQHF	TGTGCCAGCAGTTTTATCTCCGATCAGCCCCAGCATTTT	-	TRBJ1-5	TRBV6-2/TRBV6-3	-
CASSLELPYNEQFF	TGTGCCAGCAGCTTAGAACTACCATACAATGAGCAGTTCTTC	few	TRBJ2-1	TRBV7-6	-
CASSQDLLSTDTQYF	TGTGCCAGCAGCCAAGACCTACTTAGCACAGATACGCAGTATTTT	-	TRBJ2-3	TRBV4-2	-
CATMPRRGANEQFF	TGTGCCACCATGCCGAGGAGGGGAGCCAATGAGCAGTTCTTC	once	TRBJ2-1	TRBV19	-
CASHPRDRGVEGYTF	TGTGCCAGCCACCCCCGAGACAGGGGAGTGGAGGGCTACACCTTC	few	TRBJ1-2	TRBV27	TRBD1
CASSYGGALHF	TGTGCCAGCAGTTACGGGGGGGCCCTCCACTTT	few	TRBJ1-6	TRBV6-2/TRBV6-3	-
CASSHGTGGYTF	TGTGCCAGCAGCCACGGGACTGGCGGCTACACCTTC	once	TRBJ1-2	TRBV11-2	-
CASSLSQGTNTEAFF	TGTGCCAGCAGCTTAAGCCAGGGTACGAACACTGAAGCTTTCTTT	-	TRBJ1-1	TRBV7-2	-